A single sample is the source of the 20 T cell receptor beta chains below, sequenced in a study of beta chain features in type 1 diabetes. Since all of the isolated RNA was reverse transcribed, expressed TCRB transcripts were what got sequenced. TCRdb keeps only in-frame clones here, not all; method: immunoSEQ multiplex PCR. Here the sample spans 150,000 or so clones, around 10% being singletons. Sequenced: central memory CD4+ T cells from blood. The receptors were gathered from a man aged 18 to 29 in good health.

The chain employs TRBV18 and TRBJ2-7; TRBD2 matches at 9 bases. In germline, CDR1 is KGHSH, CDR2 LQKENI. V trimming: 2 bases; J trimming: 7 bases; junction bases outside the gene matches: 9. The CDR3 runs to 15 residues. CDR3 nucleotide sequence: TGTGCCAGCTCACCAGGCGGGGGGGCCCGGCGAGAGCAGTACTTC. Its translation: CASSPGGGARREQYF.

This clone was detected a few times. The rearrangement links TRBV25-1 to TRBJ2-7, with D possibly TRBD1 on 6 matching bases. The V and J ends lost 6 bases and 1 base respectively, with 13 bases between them. The CDR3 is made up of 14 amino acids. Germline V gene data show CDR1 as MGHDK and CDR2 as SYGVNS. The CDR3 sequence is CASSNRVGSYEQYF. The CDR3 coding sequence is TGTGCCAGCAGCAACAGGGTAGGATCCTACGAGCAGTACTTC.

Only one count was recorded for this clone. Mismatch with germline at one junction end may stem from a read error. The gene calls are TRBV28 and TRBJ2-5; perhaps TRBD1 as D (5 bases). Germline-derived CDR1 and CDR2 are MDHEN and SYDVKM. There are 15 residues in the CDR3. CDR3 region: CATSSRRGNKETQYF. DNA for the CDR3: TGTGCCACCAGTTCCCGTAGGGGCAATAAAGAGACCCAGTACTTC.

A few counts support this clone. This rearrangement joins TRBV14 to TRBJ2-7; 7 bases map to TRBD1. Trimming removed 3 bases from V and 3 bases from J; junction bases left unmatched: 8. CDR1 and CDR2 (germline): SGHDN, FVKESK. CDR3 length equals 15 residues. CDR3: CASSQGRQGFYEQYF. The CDR3, as DNA: TGTGCCAGCAGCCAGGGGAGACAGGGTTTCTACGAGCAGTACTTC.

The chain links TRBV29-1 to TRBJ1-6, with 9 bases identical to TRBD1. Per the germline V gene, CDR1 is SQVTM and CDR2 is ANQGSEA. The CDR3 sequence is 13 residues long. J gave up 7 bases and V 4 bases, and 2 bases lay outside the gene matches. For the CDR3, the DNA is TGCAGCGTTGGGACAGGGGCAAATTCACCCCTCCACTTT. Amino acid sequence: CSVGTGANSPLHF.

This clone was seen many times. The V and J genes are TRBV7-2 and TRBJ1-6, with 10 nucleotides matching TRBD1. The V gene end was trimmed by 2 bases and the J gene end by 5 bases; junction bases not matched to a gene: 3. The CDR3 length is 16 residues. Germline values: CDR1 SGHTA, CDR2 FQGNSA. CDR3 sequence reads: CASSLRGQGNNSPLHF. The CDR3 region has the DNA TGTGCCAGCAGCTTACGGGGACAGGGGAATAATTCACCCCTCCACTTT.

V and J are TRBV7-9 and TRBJ1-1, with a possible D match to TRBD1 (5 bases). Germline V gives CDR1 SEHNR, CDR2 FQNEAQ (reference sequence). Trimming removed 5 bases from V and 6 bases from J, with 7 bases in between. The CDR3 has 11 residues. This chain's CDR3 is CASSRDAEAFF. CDR3 nucleotide sequence: TGTGCCAGCAGCCGGGACGCTGAAGCTTTCTTT.

This clone has only a few counts. CDR3 loop: CASSWRGADNEQFF. The DNA of the CDR3 is TGTGCCAGCAGCTGGCGGGGGGCTGACAATGAGCAGTTCTTC. The V gene is TRBV7-2, the J gene TRBJ2-1; 8 nucleotides agree with TRBD2. This CDR3 contains 14 residues. With 4 bases clipped from V and 5 bases from J, the junction kept 4 bases outside the gene matches. The germline gives CDR1 SGHTA, CDR2 FQGNSA.

This clone was counted a few times. The chain has TRBV2 and TRBJ1-1; D not resolved. The germline CDR1 and CDR2 sequences are SNHLY and FYNNEI. This CDR3 has 9 amino acids. Trimming took 5 bases from V and 14 from J, leaving 9 bases between them. CDR3 bases: TGTGCCAGCAGTCCTCCCAAATTCTTT. Its protein product is CASSPPKFF.

This clone showed up just a few times. The chain has TRBV6-6 and TRBJ1-1, with D possibly being TRBD1 (6 bases). V was trimmed by 6 bases and J by 0 bases, leaving 8 bases between them. The germline V gene has CDR1 MNHNY and CDR2 SVGAGI (reference sequence). CDR3 size: 13 residues. In DNA, the CDR3 is TGTGCCAGCAGCGGACAGTTGAACACTGAAGCTTTCTTT. It yields the protein CASSGQLNTEAFF.

This clone was seen more than once but under ten times. V gene TRBV7-2 combines with J gene TRBJ2-4, with 11 bases identical to TRBD1. This CDR3 spans 16 amino acids. The germline gives CDR1 SGHTA, CDR2 FQGNSA. Losses at the gene ends were 4 bases for V and 7 bases for J; bases not matched to a gene: 9. For the CDR3, the DNA is TGTGCCAGCAGCTCGGACAGGGGGCGCAGGGAGAACATTCAGTACTTC. Protein: CASSSDRGRRENIQYF.

This clone showed up just a few times. The chain carries TRBV30 and TRBJ2-1, with D possibly being TRBD1 (6 bases). CDR1 and CDR2 from the germline V gene are GTSNPN and SVGIG (reference sequence). V shed 3 bases and J shed 8 bases, with 20 bases lying between them. CDR3 length: 15 residues. The CDR3 is CAWSVTGSVGHEQFF. The CDR3 coding sequence is TGTGCCTGGAGCGTAACAGGGTCTGTAGGGCATGAGCAGTTCTTC. Filled out from reference TRBV30 and TRBJ2-1, the complete variable domain reads SQTIHQWPATLVQPVGSPLSLECTVEGTSNPNLYWYRQAAGRGLQLLFYSVGIGQISSEVPQNLSASRPQDRQFILSSKKLLLSDSGFYLCAWSVTGSVGHEQFFGPGTRLTVL.

This clone was observed a few times. The chain links TRBV9 to TRBJ2-5; 7 bases map to TRBD2. The ends lost 3 bases at V and 7 bases at J; junction bases unmatched: 12. CDR3 length: 15 residues. Germline CDR1 reads SGDLS; CDR2 reads YYNGEE. CDR3 loop: CASSGLEGGPGTQYF. The CDR3 DNA follows: TGTGCCAGCAGCGGTTTGGAGGGAGGGCCCGGGACCCAGTACTTC.

V usage is TRBV4-3 and J usage is TRBJ2-3; 11 nucleotides align to TRBD2. The CDR3 extends over 16 amino acids. Trimming removed 4 bases from V and 4 bases from J; junction bases left unmatched: 7. Germline assignment: CDR1 LGHNA and CDR2 YSLEER. In DNA, the CDR3 is TGCGCCAGCAGCCTGATAGCGGGAGGGATGGCAGATACGCAGTATTTT. Its translation is CASSLIAGGMADTQYF.

The gene calls are TRBV27 and TRBJ2-1, with TRBD1 matching over 11 bases. The germline V gene has CDR1 MNHEY and CDR2 SMNVEV (reference sequence). The CDR3 loop spans 14 amino acids. With V trimmed by 7 bases and J by 6 bases, 5 bases remained unmatched. The CDR3 spells CASTRTGGFNEQFF. As DNA, the CDR3 is TGTGCCAGCACCAGGACAGGGGGCTTCAATGAGCAGTTCTTC.

The rearrangement links TRBV28 to TRBJ1-4; D is ambiguous. Germline-derived CDR1 and CDR2 are MDHEN and SYDVKM. The CDR3 has 15 residues. The V gene lost 4 bases and the J gene lost 8 bases, with 17 bases spanning the gap. The CDR3 sequence: CASSSLGPLTEKLFF. CDR3 nucleotides: TGTGCCAGCAGTTCCCTCGGGCCTCTTACCGAAAAACTGTTTTTT.

The genes are TRBV30 and TRBJ1-4; 10 nucleotides align to TRBD1. The CDR3 loop spans 13 amino acids. The germline V gene has CDR1 GTSNPN and CDR2 SVGIG (reference sequence). Trimming cost V 8 bases and J 7 bases; bases outside gene matches: 7. The DNA of the CDR3 is TGTGCCCTGAAGACAGGGGGCGGTGAAAAACTGTTTTTT. Translating it yields CALKTGGGEKLFF.

This clone was seen more than once but under ten times. The chain combines TRBV15 with TRBJ1-2; D not certain. Deletions cut 0 bases from V and 8 bases from J, with 7 bases between. The CDR3 is 12 residues long. Germline CDR1 and CDR2: LNHNV and YYDKDF (reference sequence). As DNA, the CDR3 is TGTGCCACCAGCAGAGATCGAGAGGGCTACACCTTC. This encodes CATSRDREGYTF.

The genes are TRBV7-9 and TRBJ1-1; D perhaps matches TRBD1 (6 bases). CDR3 length: 14 residues. V was pared by 5 bases and J by 0 bases, with 10 bases between. Germline loops: CDR1 SEHNR, CDR2 FQNEAQ (reference sequence). CDR3 sequence reads: CASSPDRLNTEAFF. The CDR3 DNA reads TGTGCCAGCAGCCCAGACAGGTTGAACACTGAAGCTTTCTTT. Complete variable domain (other parts from reference TRBV7-9 and TRBJ1-1): DTGVSQNPRHKITKRGQNVTFRCDPISEHNRLYWYRQTLGQGPEFLTYFQNEAQLEKSRLLSDRFSAERPKGSFSTLEIQRTEQGDSAMYLCASSPDRLNTEAFFGQGTRLTVV.

This chain links TRBV29-1 with TRBJ1-1, with 7 bases fitting TRBD1. CDR1 is SQVTM, CDR2 ANQGSEA, per germline. The junction had 6 bases not matched to a gene; V was cut back by 2 bases and J by 0 bases. This CDR3 contains 15 residues. This chain's CDR3 is CSVESPGTVNTEAFF. CDR3 DNA: TGCAGCGTTGAATCCCCAGGGACAGTGAACACTGAAGCTTTCTTT. The full variable domain, completed using reference TRBV29-1 and TRBJ1-1, is SAVISQKPSRDICQRGTSLTIQCQVDSQVTMMFWYRQQPGQSLTLIATANQGSEATYESGFVIDKFPISRPNLTFSTLTVSNMSPEDSSIYLCSVESPGTVNTEAFFGQGTRLTVV.